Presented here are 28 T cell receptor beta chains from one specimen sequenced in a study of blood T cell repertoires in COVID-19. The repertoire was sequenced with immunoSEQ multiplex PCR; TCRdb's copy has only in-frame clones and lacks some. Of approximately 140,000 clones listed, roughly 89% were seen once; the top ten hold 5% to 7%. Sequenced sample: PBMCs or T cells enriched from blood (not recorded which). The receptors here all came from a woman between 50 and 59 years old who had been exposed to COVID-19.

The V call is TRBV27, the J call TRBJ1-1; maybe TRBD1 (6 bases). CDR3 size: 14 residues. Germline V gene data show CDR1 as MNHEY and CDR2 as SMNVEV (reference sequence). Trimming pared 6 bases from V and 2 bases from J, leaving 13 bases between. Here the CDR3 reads CASSTRQVNTEAFF. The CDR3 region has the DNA TGTGCCAGCAGCACTCGACAGGTAAACACTGAAGCTTTCTTT.

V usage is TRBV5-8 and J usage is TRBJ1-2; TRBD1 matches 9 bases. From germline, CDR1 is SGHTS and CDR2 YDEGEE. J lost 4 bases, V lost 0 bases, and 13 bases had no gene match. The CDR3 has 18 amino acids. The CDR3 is CASSLGVSGQGMGYGYTF. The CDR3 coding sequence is TGTGCCAGCAGCTTGGGGGTGTCCGGACAGGGGATGGGCTATGGCTACACCTTC. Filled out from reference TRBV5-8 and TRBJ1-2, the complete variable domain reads EAGVTQSPTHLIKTRGQQATLRCSPISGHTSVYWYQQALGLGLQFLLWYDEGEERNRGNFPPRFSGRQFPNYSSELNVNALELEDSALYLCASSLGVSGQGMGYGYTFGSGTRLTVV.

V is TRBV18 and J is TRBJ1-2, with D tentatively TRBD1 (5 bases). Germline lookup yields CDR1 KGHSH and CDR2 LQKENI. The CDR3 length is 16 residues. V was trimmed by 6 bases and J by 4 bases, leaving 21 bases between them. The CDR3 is CASSPGTHVVVYGYTF. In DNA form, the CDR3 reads TGTGCCAGCTCGCCCGGGACTCACGTGGTGGTCTATGGCTACACCTTC.

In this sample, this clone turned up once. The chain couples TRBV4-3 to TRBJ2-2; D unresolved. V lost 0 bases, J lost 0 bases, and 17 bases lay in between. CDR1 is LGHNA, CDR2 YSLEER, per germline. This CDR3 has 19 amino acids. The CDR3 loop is CASSQDNPGGASNTGELFF. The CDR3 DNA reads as TGCGCCAGCAGCCAAGACAACCCTGGCGGCGCCTCGAACACCGGGGAGCTGTTTTTT.

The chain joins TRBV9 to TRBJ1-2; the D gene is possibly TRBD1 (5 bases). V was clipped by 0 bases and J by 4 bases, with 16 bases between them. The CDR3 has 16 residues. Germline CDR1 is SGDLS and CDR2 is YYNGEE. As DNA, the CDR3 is TGTGCCAGCAGCGTAGCTGGGGCAGGGTCTGGCTATGGCTACACCTTC. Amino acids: CASSVAGAGSGYGYTF.

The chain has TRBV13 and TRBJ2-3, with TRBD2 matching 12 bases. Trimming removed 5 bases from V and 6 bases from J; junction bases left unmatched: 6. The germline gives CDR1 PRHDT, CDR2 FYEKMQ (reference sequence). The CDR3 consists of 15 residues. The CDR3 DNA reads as TGTGCCAGCAGCCCGACTAGCGGGAGAAGTGATACGCAGTATTTT. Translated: CASSPTSGRSDTQYF.

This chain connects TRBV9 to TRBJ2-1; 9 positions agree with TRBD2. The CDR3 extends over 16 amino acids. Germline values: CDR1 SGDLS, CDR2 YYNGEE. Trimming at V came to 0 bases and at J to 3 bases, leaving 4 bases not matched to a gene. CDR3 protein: CASSVGSSGIYNEQFF. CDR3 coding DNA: TGTGCCAGCAGCGTAGGGTCTAGCGGGATCTACAATGAGCAGTTCTTC.

In DNA form, the CDR3 reads TGTGCCAGCAGCATGGACAGGGGACCCTATGGCTACACCTTC. This translates into CASSMDRGPYGYTF. The rearrangement joins TRBV21-1 to TRBJ1-2; TRBD1 is the table's D call, not checked against the DNA. TRBV21-1 is given as a pseudogene. The CDR3 loop spans 14 amino acids.

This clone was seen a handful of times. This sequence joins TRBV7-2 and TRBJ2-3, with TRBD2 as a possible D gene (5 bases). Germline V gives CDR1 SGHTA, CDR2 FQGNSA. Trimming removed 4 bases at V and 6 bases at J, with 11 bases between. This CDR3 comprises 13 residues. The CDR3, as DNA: TGTGCCAGCAGCTCCCGGGGTTGGGATACGCAGTATTTT. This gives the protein CASSSRGWDTQYF.

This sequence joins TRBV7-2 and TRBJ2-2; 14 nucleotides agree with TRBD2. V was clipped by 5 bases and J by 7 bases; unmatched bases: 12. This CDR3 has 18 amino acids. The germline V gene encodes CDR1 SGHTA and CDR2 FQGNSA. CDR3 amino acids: CASSKPGLAGVGRGELFF. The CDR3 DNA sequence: TGTGCCAGCAGCAAACCGGGACTAGCGGGAGTGGGTCGCGGGGAGCTGTTTTTT.

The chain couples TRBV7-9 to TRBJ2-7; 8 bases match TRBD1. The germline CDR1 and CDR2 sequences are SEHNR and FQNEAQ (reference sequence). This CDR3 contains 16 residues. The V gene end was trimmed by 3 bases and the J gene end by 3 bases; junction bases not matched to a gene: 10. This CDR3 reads CASSLTGTGGNYEQYF. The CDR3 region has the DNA TGTGCCAGCAGCTTGACCGGGACAGGCGGAAACTACGAGCAGTACTTC.

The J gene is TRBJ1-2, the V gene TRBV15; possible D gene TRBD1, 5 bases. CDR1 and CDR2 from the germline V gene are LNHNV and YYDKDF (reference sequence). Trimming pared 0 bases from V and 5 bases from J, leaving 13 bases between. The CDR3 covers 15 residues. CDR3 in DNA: TGTGCCACCAGCAGAGATATGGAGGGGACTTATGGCTACACCTTC. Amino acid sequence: CATSRDMEGTYGYTF.

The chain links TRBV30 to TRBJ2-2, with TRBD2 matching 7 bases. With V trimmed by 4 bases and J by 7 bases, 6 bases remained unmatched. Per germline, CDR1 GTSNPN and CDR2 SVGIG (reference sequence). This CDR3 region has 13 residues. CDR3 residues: CAWMTGGHGELFF. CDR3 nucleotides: TGTGCCTGGATGACGGGAGGCCACGGGGAGCTGTTTTTT.

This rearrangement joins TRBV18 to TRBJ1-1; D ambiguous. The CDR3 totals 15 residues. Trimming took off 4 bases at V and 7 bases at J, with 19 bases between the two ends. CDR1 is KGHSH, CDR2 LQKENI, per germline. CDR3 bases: TGTGCCAGCTCACGAAATATATCCAAGAGGATTGAAGCTTTCTTT. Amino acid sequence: CASSRNISKRIEAFF.

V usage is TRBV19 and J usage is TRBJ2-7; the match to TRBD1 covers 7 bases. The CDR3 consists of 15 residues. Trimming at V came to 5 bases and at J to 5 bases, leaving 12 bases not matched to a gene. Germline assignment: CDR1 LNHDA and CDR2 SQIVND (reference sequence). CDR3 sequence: CASSPHDRQGDEQYF. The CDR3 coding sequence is TGTGCCAGTAGTCCGCATGATCGACAGGGAGACGAGCAGTACTTC.

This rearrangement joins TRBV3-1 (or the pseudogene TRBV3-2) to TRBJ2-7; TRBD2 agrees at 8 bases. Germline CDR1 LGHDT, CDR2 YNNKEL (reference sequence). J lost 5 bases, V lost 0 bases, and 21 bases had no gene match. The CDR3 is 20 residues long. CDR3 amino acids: CASSQDGTSGSLVWGHEQYF. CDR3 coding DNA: TGTGCCAGCAGCCAAGATGGCACTAGCGGAAGCTTAGTGTGGGGTCACGAGCAGTACTTC.

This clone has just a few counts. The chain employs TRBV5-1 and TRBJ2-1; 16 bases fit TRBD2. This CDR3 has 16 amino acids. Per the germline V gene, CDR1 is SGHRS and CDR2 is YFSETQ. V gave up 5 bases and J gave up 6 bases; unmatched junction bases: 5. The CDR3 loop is CASRGLAGGLPNEQFF. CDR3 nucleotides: TGCGCCAGCAGGGGACTAGCGGGGGGGTTACCCAATGAGCAGTTCTTC. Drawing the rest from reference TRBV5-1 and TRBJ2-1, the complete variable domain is KAGVTQTPRYLIKTRGQQVTLSCSPISGHRSVSWYQQTPGQGLQFLFEYFSETQRNKGNFPGRFSGRQFSNSRSEMNVSTLELGDSALYLCASRGLAGGLPNEQFFGPGTRLTVL.

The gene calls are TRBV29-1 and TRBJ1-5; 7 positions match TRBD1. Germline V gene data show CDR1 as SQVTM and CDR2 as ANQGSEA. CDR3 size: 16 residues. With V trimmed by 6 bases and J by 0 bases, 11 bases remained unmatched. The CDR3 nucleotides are TGCAGCGTCAAGGTACAGGGGACGGATAGCAATCAGCCCCAGCATTTT. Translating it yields CSVKVQGTDSNQPQHF.

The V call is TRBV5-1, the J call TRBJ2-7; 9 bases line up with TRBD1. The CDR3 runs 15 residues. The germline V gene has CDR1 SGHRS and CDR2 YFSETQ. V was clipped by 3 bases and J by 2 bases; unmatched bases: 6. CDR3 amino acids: CASSYTGGSAYEQYF. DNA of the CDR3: TGCGCCAGCAGCTACACAGGGGGCTCAGCCTACGAGCAGTACTTC. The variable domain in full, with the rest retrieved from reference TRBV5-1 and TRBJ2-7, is KAGVTQTPRYLIKTRGQQVTLSCSPISGHRSVSWYQQTPGQGLQFLFEYFSETQRNKGNFPGRFSGRQFSNSRSEMNVSTLELGDSALYLCASSYTGGSAYEQYFGPGTRLTVT.

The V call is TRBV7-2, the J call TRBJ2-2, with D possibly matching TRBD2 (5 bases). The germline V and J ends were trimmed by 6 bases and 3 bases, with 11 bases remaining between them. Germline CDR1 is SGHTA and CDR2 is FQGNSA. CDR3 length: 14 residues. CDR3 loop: CASSTGSYTGELFF. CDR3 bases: TGTGCCAGCAGTACGGGATCCTACACCGGGGAGCTGTTTTTT. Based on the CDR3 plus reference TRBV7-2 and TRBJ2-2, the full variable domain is GAGVSQSPSNKVTEKGKDVELRCDPISGHTALYWYRQSLGQGLEFLIYFQGNSAPDKSGLPSDRFSAERTGGSVSTLTIQRTQQEDSAVYLCASSTGSYTGELFFGEGSRLTVL.

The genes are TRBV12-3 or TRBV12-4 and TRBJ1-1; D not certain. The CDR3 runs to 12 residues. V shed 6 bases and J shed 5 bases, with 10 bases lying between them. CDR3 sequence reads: CASRVLGTEAFF. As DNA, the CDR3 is TGTGCCAGCAGGGTACTAGGAACTGAAGCTTTCTTT.

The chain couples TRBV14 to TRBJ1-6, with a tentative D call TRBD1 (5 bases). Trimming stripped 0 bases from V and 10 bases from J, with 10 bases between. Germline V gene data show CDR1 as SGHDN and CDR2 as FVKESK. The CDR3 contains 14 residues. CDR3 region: CASSQDGRESPLHF. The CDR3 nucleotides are TGTGCCAGCAGCCAAGATGGCAGGGAATCACCCCTCCACTTT.

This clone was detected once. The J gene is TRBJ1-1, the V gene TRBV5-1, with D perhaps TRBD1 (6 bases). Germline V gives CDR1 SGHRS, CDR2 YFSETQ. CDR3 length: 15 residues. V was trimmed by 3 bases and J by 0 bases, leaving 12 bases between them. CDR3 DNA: TGCGCCAGCAGCTCGCATGGACAGTTGAACACTGAAGCTTTCTTT. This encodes CASSSHGQLNTEAFF.

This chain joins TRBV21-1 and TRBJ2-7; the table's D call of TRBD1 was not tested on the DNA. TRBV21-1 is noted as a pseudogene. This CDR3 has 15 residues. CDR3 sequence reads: CASSKDDRGPDEQYF. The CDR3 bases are TGTGCCAGCAGCAAAGACGACAGGGGGCCGGACGAGCAGTACTTC.

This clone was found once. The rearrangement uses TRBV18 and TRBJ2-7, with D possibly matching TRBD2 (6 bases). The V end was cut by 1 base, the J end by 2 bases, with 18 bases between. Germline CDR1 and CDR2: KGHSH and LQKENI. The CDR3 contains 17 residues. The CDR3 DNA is TGTGCCAGCTCACCACAACAGGCCCTCGGCGGGACCTACGAGCAGTACTTC. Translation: CASSPQQALGGTYEQYF.

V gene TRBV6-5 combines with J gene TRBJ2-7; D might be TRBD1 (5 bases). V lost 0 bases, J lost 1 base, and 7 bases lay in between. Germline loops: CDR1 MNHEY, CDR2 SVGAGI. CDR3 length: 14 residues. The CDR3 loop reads CASSYSQGSYEQYF. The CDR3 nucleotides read TGTGCCAGCAGTTACTCGCAGGGTTCCTACGAGCAGTACTTC.

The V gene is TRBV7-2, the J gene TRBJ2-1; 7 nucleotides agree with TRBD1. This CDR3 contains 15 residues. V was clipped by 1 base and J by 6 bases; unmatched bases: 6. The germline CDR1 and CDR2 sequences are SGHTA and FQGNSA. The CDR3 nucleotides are TGTGCCAGCAGCTTAGGGGGGACAGATTCCAATGAGCAGTTCTTC. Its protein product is CASSLGGTDSNEQFF.

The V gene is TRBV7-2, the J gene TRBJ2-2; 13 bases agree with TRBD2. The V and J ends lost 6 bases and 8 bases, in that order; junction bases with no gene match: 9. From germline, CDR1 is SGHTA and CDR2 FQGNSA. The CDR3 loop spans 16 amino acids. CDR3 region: CASSSERLAGGGELFF. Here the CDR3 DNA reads TGTGCCAGCAGTTCGGAGCGACTAGCGGGAGGTGGGGAGCTGTTTTTT.